This T cell receptor beta chain is drawn from a study of blood T cell repertoires in COVID-19. Overall study context: Some COVID-19 samples were acute and others convalescent; all came from the United States, Italy and Spain. T cells, B-cell-depleted T cells, or PBMCs supplied cDNA or gDNA.

Donors were grouped by their self-reported clinical history. Original analysis: Amplifying reference gene primers gave estimates of nucleated cell counts. Assay used: immunoSEQ multiplex PCR; TCRdb lists only in-frame clones, some missing. From that table come the V and J calls and clone size; the DNA was used to work out D and trimming. Among roughly 290,000 clones listed, roughly 90% were seen once. In germline, CDR1 is LNHDA, CDR2 SQIVND (reference sequence). Trimming left V 3 bases short and J 0 bases short, with 15 bases between. This CDR3 has 16 amino acids. The J gene is TRBJ2-7, the V gene TRBV19; unclear D gene. This receptor was identified in a woman aged 18-29 years with acute COVID-19. Sequencing was done on a sample of PBMCs or T cells enriched from blood (not recorded which). CDR3 DNA: TGTGCCAGTAGTATTCCCCTCGACGGGTACTCCTACGAGCAGTACTTC. The encoded protein is CASSIPLDGYSYEQYF.